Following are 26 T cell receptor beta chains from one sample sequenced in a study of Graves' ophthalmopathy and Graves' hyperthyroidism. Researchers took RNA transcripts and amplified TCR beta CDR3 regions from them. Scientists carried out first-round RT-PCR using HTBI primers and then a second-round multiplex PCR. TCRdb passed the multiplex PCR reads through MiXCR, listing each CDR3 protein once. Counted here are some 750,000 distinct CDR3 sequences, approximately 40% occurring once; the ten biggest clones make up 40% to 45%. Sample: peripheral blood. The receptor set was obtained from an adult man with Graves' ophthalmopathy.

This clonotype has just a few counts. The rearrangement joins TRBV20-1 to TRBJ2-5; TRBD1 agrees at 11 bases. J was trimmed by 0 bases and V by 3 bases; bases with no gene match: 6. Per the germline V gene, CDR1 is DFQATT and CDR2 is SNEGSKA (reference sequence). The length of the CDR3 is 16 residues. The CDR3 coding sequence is TGCAGTGCTAGGGACAGGGGGCGTATGCACCAAGAGACCCAGTACTTC. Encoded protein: CSARDRGRMHQETQYF.

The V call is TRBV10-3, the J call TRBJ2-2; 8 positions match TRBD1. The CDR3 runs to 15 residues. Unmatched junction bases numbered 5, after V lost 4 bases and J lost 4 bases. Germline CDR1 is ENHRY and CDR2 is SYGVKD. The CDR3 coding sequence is TGTGCCATCAGTGGCCAGGGGGCTTTCACCGGGGAGCTGTTTTTT. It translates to CAISGQGAFTGELFF.

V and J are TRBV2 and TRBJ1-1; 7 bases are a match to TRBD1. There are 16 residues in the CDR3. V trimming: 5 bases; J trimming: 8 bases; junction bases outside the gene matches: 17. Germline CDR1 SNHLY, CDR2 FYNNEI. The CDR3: CASSSRQGTPRMEAFF. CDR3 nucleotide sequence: TGTGCCAGCAGTTCGAGACAGGGAACCCCTCGTATGGAAGCTTTCTTT.

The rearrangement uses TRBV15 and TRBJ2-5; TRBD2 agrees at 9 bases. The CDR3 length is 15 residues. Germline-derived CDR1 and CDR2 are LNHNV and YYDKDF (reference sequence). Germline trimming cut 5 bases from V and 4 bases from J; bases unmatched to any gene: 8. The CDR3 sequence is CATSVGGGAGETQYF. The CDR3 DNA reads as TGTGCCACCAGCGTGGGCGGGGGGGCAGGAGAGACCCAGTACTTC. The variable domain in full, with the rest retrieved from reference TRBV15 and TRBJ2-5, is DAMVIQNPRYQVTQFGKPVTLSCSQTLNHNVMYWYQQKSSQAPKLLFHYYDKDFNNEADTPDNFQSRRPNTSFCFLDIRSPGLGDTAMYLCATSVGGGAGETQYFGPGTRLLVL.

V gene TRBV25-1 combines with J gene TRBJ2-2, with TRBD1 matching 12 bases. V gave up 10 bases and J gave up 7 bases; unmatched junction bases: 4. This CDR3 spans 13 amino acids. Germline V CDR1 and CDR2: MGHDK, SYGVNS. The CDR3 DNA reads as TGTGCCACGGGGGACAGGGGGCTCGGGGAGCTGTTTTTT. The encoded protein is CATGDRGLGELFF.

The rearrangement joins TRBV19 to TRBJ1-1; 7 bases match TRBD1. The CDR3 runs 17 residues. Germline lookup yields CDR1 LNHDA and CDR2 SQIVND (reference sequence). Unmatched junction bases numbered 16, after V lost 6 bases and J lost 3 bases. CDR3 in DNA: TGTGCCAGTAGCCGACCCGGACAGGCAGCCCCGGACACTGAAGCTTTCTTT. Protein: CASSRPGQAAPDTEAFF.

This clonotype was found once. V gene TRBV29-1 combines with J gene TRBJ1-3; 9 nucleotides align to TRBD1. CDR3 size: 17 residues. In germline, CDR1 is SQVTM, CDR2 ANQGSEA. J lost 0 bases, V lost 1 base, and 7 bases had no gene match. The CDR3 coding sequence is TGCAGCGTTGAAGGCGGGACAGGGAGTACCTCTGGAAACACCATATATTTT. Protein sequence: CSVEGGTGSTSGNTIYF.

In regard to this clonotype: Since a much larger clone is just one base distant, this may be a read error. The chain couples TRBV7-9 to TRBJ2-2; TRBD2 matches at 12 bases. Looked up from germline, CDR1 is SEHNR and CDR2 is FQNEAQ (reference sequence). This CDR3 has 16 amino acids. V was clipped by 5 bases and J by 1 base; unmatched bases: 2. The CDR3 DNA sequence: TGTGCCAGCAGCCCGGGACTAGCGGGGAACACCGGGGAGCTGTTTTTT. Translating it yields CASSPGLAGNTGELFF.

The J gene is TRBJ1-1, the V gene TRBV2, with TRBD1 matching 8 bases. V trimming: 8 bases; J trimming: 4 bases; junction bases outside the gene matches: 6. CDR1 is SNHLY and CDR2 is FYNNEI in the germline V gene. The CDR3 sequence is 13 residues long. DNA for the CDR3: TGTGCCAGCGAATCGGACAGGGCCACTGAAGCTTTCTTT. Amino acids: CASESDRATEAFF.

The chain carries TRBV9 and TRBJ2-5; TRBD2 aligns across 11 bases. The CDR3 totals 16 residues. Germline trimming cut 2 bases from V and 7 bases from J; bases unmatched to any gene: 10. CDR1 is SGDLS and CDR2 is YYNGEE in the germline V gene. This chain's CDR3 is CASSVGTSGPRGTQYF. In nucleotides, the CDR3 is TGTGCCAGCAGCGTGGGGACTAGCGGACCAAGAGGGACCCAGTACTTC.

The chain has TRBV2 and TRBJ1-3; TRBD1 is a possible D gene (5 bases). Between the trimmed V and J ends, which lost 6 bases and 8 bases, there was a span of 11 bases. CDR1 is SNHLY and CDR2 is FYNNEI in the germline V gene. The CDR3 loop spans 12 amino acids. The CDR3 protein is CASSSGWDTIYF. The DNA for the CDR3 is TGTGCCAGCAGCTCAGGGTGGGACACCATATATTTT.

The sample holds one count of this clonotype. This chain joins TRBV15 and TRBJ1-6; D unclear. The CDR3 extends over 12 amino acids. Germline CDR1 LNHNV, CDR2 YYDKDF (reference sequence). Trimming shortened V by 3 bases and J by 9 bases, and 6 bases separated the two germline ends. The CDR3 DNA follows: TGTGCCACCAGCAGGGCAGGTTCACCCCTCCACTTT. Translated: CATSRAGSPLHF.

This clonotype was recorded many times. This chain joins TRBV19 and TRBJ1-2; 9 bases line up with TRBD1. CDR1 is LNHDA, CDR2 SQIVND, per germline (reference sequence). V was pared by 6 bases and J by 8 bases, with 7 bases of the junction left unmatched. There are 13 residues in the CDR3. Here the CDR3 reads CASRTQGADGYTF. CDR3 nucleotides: TGTGCCAGTAGAACACAGGGGGCCGACGGCTACACCTTC.

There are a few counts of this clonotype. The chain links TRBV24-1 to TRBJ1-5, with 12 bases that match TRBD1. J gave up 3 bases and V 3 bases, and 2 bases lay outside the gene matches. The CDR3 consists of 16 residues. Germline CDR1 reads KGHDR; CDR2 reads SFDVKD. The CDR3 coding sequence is TGTGCCACCAGTGATGGGGACAGGGGGCACAATCAGCCCCAGCATTTT. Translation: CATSDGDRGHNQPQHF.

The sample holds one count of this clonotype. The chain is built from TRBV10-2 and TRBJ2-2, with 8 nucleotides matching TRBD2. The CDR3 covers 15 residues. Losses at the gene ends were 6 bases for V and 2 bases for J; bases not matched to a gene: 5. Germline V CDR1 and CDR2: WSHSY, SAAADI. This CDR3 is CASRTSAYNTGELFF. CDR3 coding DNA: TGCGCCAGCAGGACTAGCGCTTACAACACCGGGGAGCTGTTTTTT.

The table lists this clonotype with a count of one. The CDR3 loop is CSARDTTGQPQHF. CDR3 nucleotide sequence: TGCAGTGCTAGAGATACAACGGGACAGCCCCAGCATTTT. The rearrangement uses TRBV20-1 and TRBJ1-5, with no clear D. Looked up from germline, CDR1 is DFQATT and CDR2 is SNEGSKA (reference sequence). The germline V and J ends were trimmed by 0 bases and 7 bases, with 10 bases remaining between them. The CDR3 has 13 amino acids.

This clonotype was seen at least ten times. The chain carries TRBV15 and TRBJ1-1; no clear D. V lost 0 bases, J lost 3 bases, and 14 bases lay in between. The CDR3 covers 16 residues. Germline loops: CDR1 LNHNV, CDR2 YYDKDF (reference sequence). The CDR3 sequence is CATSRDSWTGDTEAFF. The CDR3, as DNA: TGTGCCACCAGCAGAGATTCGTGGACCGGGGACACTGAAGCTTTCTTT.

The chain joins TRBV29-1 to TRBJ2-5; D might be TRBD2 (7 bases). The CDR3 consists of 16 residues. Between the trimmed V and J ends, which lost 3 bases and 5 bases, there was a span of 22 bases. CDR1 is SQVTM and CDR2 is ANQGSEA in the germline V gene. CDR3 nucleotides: TGCAGCGTTGACACGGGTTTAGGGGGGGCCTGGGAGACCCAGTACTTC. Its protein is CSVDTGLGGAWETQYF.

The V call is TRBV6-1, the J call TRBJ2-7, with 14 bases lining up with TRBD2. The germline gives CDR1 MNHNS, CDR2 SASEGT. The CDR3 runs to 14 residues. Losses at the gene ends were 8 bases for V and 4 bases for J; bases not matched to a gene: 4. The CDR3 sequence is CASAGTSGSYEQYF. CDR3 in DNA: TGTGCCAGCGCCGGGACTAGCGGGAGTTACGAGCAGTACTTC.

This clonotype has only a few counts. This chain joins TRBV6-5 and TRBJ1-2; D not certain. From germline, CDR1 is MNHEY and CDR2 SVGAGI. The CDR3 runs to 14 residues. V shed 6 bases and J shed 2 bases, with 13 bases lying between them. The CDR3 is CASSEDGVNYGYTF. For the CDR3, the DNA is TGTGCCAGCAGCGAGGACGGGGTGAACTATGGCTACACCTTC.

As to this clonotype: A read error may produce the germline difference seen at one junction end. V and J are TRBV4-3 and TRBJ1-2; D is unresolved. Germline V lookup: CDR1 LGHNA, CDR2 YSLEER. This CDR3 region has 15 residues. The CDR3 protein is CASSQGSQPNHGYTF. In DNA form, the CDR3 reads TGCGCCAGCAGCCAAGGTTCCCAGCCTAACCATGGCTACACCTTC.

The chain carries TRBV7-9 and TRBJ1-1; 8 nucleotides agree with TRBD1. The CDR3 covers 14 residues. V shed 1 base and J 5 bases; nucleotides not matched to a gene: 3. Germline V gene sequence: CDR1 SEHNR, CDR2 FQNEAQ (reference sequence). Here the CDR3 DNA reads TGTGCCAGCAGCTTAGGGACAGGGAAGACTGAAGCTTTCTTT. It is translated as CASSLGTGKTEAFF.

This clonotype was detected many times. The CDR3 coding sequence is TGCAGCGTTCCAAACGGGGGTGACTATGGCTACACCTTC. Protein product: CSVPNGGDYGYTF. The V gene is TRBV29-1, the J gene TRBJ1-2, with TRBD1 as a possible D gene (5 bases). The CDR3 is made up of 13 amino acids. Trimming took off 5 bases at V and 3 bases at J, with 13 bases between the two ends. The germline V gene has CDR1 SQVTM and CDR2 ANQGSEA.

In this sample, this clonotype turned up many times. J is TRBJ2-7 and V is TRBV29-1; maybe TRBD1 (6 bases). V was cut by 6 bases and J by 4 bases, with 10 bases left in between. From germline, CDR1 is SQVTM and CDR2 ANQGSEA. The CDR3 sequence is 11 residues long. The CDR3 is CSVEQGYEQYF. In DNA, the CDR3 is TGCAGCGTGGAACAGGGTTACGAGCAGTACTTC.

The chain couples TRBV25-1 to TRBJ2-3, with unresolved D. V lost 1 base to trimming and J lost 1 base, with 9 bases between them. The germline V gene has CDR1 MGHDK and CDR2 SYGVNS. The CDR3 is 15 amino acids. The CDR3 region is CASSESLAGTDTQYF. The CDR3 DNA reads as TGTGCCAGCAGTGAATCCTTGGCGGGCACAGATACGCAGTATTTT.

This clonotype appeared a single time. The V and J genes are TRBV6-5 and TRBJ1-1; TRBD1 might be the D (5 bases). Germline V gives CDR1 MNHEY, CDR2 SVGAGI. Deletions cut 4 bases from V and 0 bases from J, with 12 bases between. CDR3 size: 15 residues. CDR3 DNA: TGTGCCAGCAGTTTATATCAGGGACTGAACACTGAAGCTTTCTTT. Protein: CASSLYQGLNTEAFF.